The 20 T cell receptor beta chains presented below share a single source sample, sequenced in a study of shared clonotypes between healthy human individuals. The assay was immunoSEQ multiplex PCR, and TCRdb's table has in-frame clones only and misses some. The data show about 2 million clones, 90% to 95% seen once. The specimen sequenced was naive CD4+ T cells sorted from blood. Subset described: CD45RA+ positively selected. The receptors stem from a man younger than 35 in good health.

The rearrangement links TRBV5-1 to TRBJ2-7, with 9 bases lining up with TRBD1. V lost 1 base, J lost 3 bases, and 8 bases stayed unmatched. Germline loops: CDR1 SGHRS, CDR2 YFSETQ. The CDR3 runs 16 residues. The CDR3 DNA sequence: TGCGCCAGCAGCTTGCTCTCCGGGACAGGGTACTACGAGCAGTACTTC. Its translation is CASSLLSGTGYYEQYF.

The J gene is TRBJ2-5, the V gene TRBV27; D is uncertain. Trimming stripped 5 bases from V and 2 bases from J, with 12 bases between. The CDR3 consists of 14 residues. Germline V lookup: CDR1 MNHEY, CDR2 SMNVEV (reference sequence). CDR3 in DNA: TGTGCCAGCAGTCCAATCGGTATACAAGAGACCCAGTACTTC. Encoded protein: CASSPIGIQETQYF.

This clone has more than one count but fewer than ten. The J gene is TRBJ2-2, the V gene TRBV19; weak D call: TRBD2 (5 bases). The CDR3 totals 13 residues. Germline V gene sequence: CDR1 LNHDA, CDR2 SQIVND (reference sequence). Deletions cut 2 bases from V and 9 bases from J, with 10 bases between. The CDR3 DNA sequence: TGTGCCAGTAGTATACTCAGCGGCAGGGAGCTGTTTTTT. Translation gives CASSILSGRELFF.

This clone was counted once. The chain is built from TRBV10-3 and TRBJ1-1; D is ambiguous. The CDR3 extends over 13 amino acids. Per the germline V gene, CDR1 is ENHRY and CDR2 is SYGVKD. V lost 3 bases and J lost 4, with 9 bases in between. CDR3 sequence: CAISDREGTEAFF. CDR3 coding DNA: TGTGCCATCAGTGATCGGGAGGGCACTGAAGCTTTCTTT.

The chain combines TRBV7-2 with TRBJ2-2; perhaps D is TRBD1 or TRBD2 (5 bases each). CDR1 and CDR2 from the germline V gene are SGHTA and FQGNSA. V was shortened by 5 bases and J by 6 bases, with 13 bases between the two germline ends. The length of the CDR3 is 14 residues. The CDR3 region has the DNA TGTGCCAGCAGCAGGGACCCCGGGGCCGGGGAGCTGTTTTTT. Translation gives CASSRDPGAGELFF.

This chain links TRBV7-3 with TRBJ2-5, with D unresolved. The V end lost 5 bases, the J end lost 5 bases, and 6 bases lay between the germline ends. CDR1 is SGHTA, CDR2 FQGTGA, per germline. The CDR3 totals 11 residues. CDR3 nucleotides: TGTGCCAGCAGCAATGGGGAGACCCAGTACTTC. It yields the protein CASSNGETQYF.

The genes are TRBV5-1 and TRBJ2-7; D gene uncertain. Germline V gene lookup returns CDR1 SGHRS and CDR2 YFSETQ. The CDR3 loop spans 12 amino acids. The V end was cut by 4 bases, the J end by 5 bases, with 10 bases between. CDR3 amino acids: CASSKGSHEQYF. Here the CDR3 DNA reads TGCGCCAGCAGCAAGGGTTCCCACGAGCAGTACTTC.

The chain links TRBV19 to TRBJ2-3; D perhaps matches TRBD2 (5 bases). The V end was cut by 3 bases, the J end by 2 bases, with 9 bases between. In germline, CDR1 is LNHDA, CDR2 SQIVND (reference sequence). This CDR3 spans 14 amino acids. For the CDR3, the DNA is TGTGCCAGTAGTATGGGCGGGTTCACAGATACGCAGTATTTT. Translation gives CASSMGGFTDTQYF.

The V and J genes are TRBV6-6 and TRBJ1-1, with no clear D. The CDR3 sequence is 14 residues long. Germline V gives CDR1 MNHNY, CDR2 SVGAGI (reference sequence). V lost 4 bases to trimming and J lost 7 bases, with 16 bases between them. The CDR3 sequence: CASSSPGQTIEAFF. The CDR3 bases are TGTGCCAGCAGTTCCCCTGGGCAAACAATTGAAGCTTTCTTT.

The J gene is TRBJ2-3, the V gene TRBV11-3; 15 bases agree with TRBD2. Germline V gives CDR1 SGHNT, CDR2 YENEEA. The CDR3 covers 16 residues. V lost 4 bases and J lost 4; bases outside the gene matches: 3. CDR3 protein: CASSSGLAGGPDTQYF. The CDR3 bases are TGTGCCAGCAGCTCGGGACTAGCGGGAGGTCCAGATACGCAGTATTTT.

This chain joins TRBV6-5 and TRBJ2-7, with D hard to call. The CDR3 extends over 14 amino acids. The V gene's germline CDR1 is MNHEY and CDR2 SVGAGI. Trimming cost V 6 bases and J 2 bases, with 14 bases left between them. The CDR3 DNA follows: TGTGCCAGCAGCCCCTTGGATTCCCCCTACGAGCAGTACTTC. This translates into CASSPLDSPYEQYF.

This CDR3 reads CASSLPQSSEAFF. The CDR3 region has the DNA TGTGCCAGCAGTTTACCTCAGTCTAGCGAAGCTTTCTTT. The J gene is TRBJ1-1, the V gene TRBV28; D remains unclear. The CDR3 extends over 13 amino acids. Per the germline V gene, CDR1 is MDHEN and CDR2 is SYDVKM. Trimming stripped 2 bases from V and 8 bases from J, with 12 bases between.

This CDR3 is CAWTLQASGANVLTF. The CDR3 DNA sequence: TGTGCCTGGACCCTCCAGGCCTCTGGGGCCAACGTCCTGACTTTC. The J gene is TRBJ2-6, the V gene TRBV30; D is undetermined. The CDR3 is 15 amino acids. V gave up 4 bases and J gave up 0 bases, with 10 bases separating them. CDR1 is GTSNPN and CDR2 is SVGIG in the germline V gene (reference sequence).

The rearrangement links TRBV7-2 to TRBJ1-2; D may be TRBD1 (6 bases). The germline V gene encodes CDR1 SGHTA and CDR2 FQGNSA. The CDR3 sequence is 15 residues long. Deletions cut 1 base from V and 2 bases from J, with 11 bases between. This CDR3 is CASSLGEGGNYGYTF. CDR3 coding DNA: TGTGCCAGCAGCTTAGGCGAGGGGGGGAACTATGGCTACACCTTC.

V usage is TRBV2 and J usage is TRBJ1-2; TRBD1 aligns across 11 bases. V lost 5 bases and J lost 6; bases outside the gene matches: 8. The CDR3 runs 15 residues. CDR1 SNHLY and CDR2 FYNNEI come from the germline V gene. The CDR3 sequence is CASSTGTGGRNGYTF. The CDR3 DNA reads as TGTGCCAGCAGTACCGGGACAGGGGGTAGGAATGGCTACACCTTC.

The genes are TRBV7-2 and TRBJ2-7; D perhaps matches TRBD2 (5 bases). The CDR3 extends over 15 amino acids. V was trimmed by 5 bases and J by 7 bases, leaving 21 bases between them. From germline, CDR1 is SGHTA and CDR2 FQGNSA. The CDR3 bases are TGTGCCAGCAGCCCATGGACTCTCGCTCGGTGGGAGCAGTACTTC. Amino acids: CASSPWTLARWEQYF.

This chain links TRBV4-1 with TRBJ1-4; D is perhaps TRBD1 (5 bases). V lost 0 bases and J lost 5, with 13 bases in between. CDR3 size: 16 residues. Germline CDR1 and CDR2: MGHRA and YSYEKL. CDR3 DNA: TGCGCCAGCAGCCAAGATTGGGGGGGAAAAAATGAAAAACTGTTTTTT. Translation gives CASSQDWGGKNEKLFF.

The chain has TRBV5-1 and TRBJ2-4; 12 bases are shared with TRBD1. There are 16 residues in the CDR3. The germline V gene encodes CDR1 SGHRS and CDR2 YFSETQ. The trim removed 0 bases at V and 7 bases at J, leaving 5 bases unmatched. The CDR3, as DNA: TGCGCCAGCAGCTTGGTGGGGACAGGGGGCCAGAACATTCAGTACTTC. Protein product: CASSLVGTGGQNIQYF.

The gene calls are TRBV6-5 and TRBJ1-4; a possible D gene is TRBD1 (6 bases). V lost 7 bases, J lost 7 bases, and 16 bases lay in between. The CDR3 length is 14 residues. Germline V gives CDR1 MNHEY, CDR2 SVGAGI. The CDR3, as DNA: TGTGCCAGCATTGGCAGGGGTGGAGGTGAAAAACTGTTTTTT. Translated: CASIGRGGGEKLFF.

The chain links TRBV30 to TRBJ2-1, with TRBD2 as a possible D gene (5 bases). Trimming pared 3 bases from V and 4 bases from J, leaving 13 bases between. This CDR3 spans 14 amino acids. Per the germline V gene, CDR1 is GTSNPN and CDR2 is SVGIG (reference sequence). In DNA, the CDR3 is TGTGCCTGGAGGAGGACGGGGAGATACAATGAGCAGTTCTTC. Amino acid sequence: CAWRRTGRYNEQFF.